The 13 T cell receptor beta chains reported below all come from one sample, sequenced in a study of blood T cell repertoires in COVID-19. The assay was immunoSEQ multiplex PCR, and TCRdb's table has in-frame clones only and misses some. The sample holds about 270,000 clones, over 75% seen once. The sample consisted of peripheral blood. Receptors were obtained from a human donor in a cohort sampled during active COVID-19.

The V and J genes are TRBV12-3 or TRBV12-4 and TRBJ1-1; 7 nucleotides align to TRBD1. This CDR3 is 13 amino acids long. The V and J ends lost 11 bases and 7 bases, in that order; junction bases with no gene match: 13. This CDR3 is CAVRRTGYHEAFF. The CDR3 bases are TGTGCCGTTCGAAGGACAGGTTACCATGAAGCTTTCTTT.

This rearrangement joins TRBV5-1 to TRBJ2-1; 12 nucleotides agree with TRBD2. From germline, CDR1 is SGHRS and CDR2 YFSETQ. The CDR3 extends over 15 amino acids. Trimming cost V 2 bases and J 8 bases; bases outside gene matches: 5. Here the CDR3 DNA reads TGCGCCAGCAGCTTAGGACTAGCGGGAATCGATGAGCAGTTCTTC. Translation gives CASSLGLAGIDEQFF.

The chain couples TRBV2 to TRBJ2-6, with 10 nucleotides matching TRBD1. Trimming cost V 6 bases and J 4 bases; bases outside gene matches: 9. The CDR3 runs to 17 residues. Germline loops: CDR1 SNHLY, CDR2 FYNNEI. The CDR3 bases are TGTGCCAGCAGGTCGGGACAGGGGATGTCGGGGGCCAACGTCCTGACTTTC. Its translation: CASRSGQGMSGANVLTF.

The CDR3 here is CASSYSGGQGNEKLFF. The CDR3, as DNA: TGTGCCAGCAGTTACTCGGGGGGACAGGGGAATGAAAAACTGTTTTTT. The rearrangement links TRBV6-5 to TRBJ1-4, with TRBD1 matching over 10 bases. V lost 0 bases, J lost 5 bases, and 3 bases stayed unmatched. This CDR3 is 16 amino acids long. The germline V gene has CDR1 MNHEY and CDR2 SVGAGI.

V usage is TRBV5-4 and J usage is TRBJ2-7, with 10 bases that match TRBD1. The CDR3 sequence is 19 residues long. V lost 4 bases to trimming and J lost 3 bases; unmatched junction nucleotides: 19. Germline CDR1 is SGHNT and CDR2 is YYREEE (reference sequence). CDR3 amino acids: CASSPSGRDRGRAIYEQYF. The DNA for the CDR3 is TGTGCCAGCAGCCCCTCAGGACGGGACAGGGGACGGGCTATCTACGAGCAGTACTTC.

The chain has TRBV24-1 and TRBJ1-2; D ambiguous. Per germline, CDR1 KGHDR and CDR2 SFDVKD. The length of the CDR3 is 14 residues. V was cut by 1 base and J by 2 bases, with 7 bases left in between. Written as DNA, the CDR3 is TGTGCCACCAGTGATTTTGGAGTGAACTATGGCTACACCTTC. Its translation: CATSDFGVNYGYTF.

This clone was seen a handful of times. V and J are TRBV20-1 and TRBJ1-2; no reliable D call. The CDR3 spans 12 residues. Germline values: CDR1 DFQATT, CDR2 SNEGSKA (reference sequence). Deletions cut 3 bases from V and 4 bases from J, with 9 bases between. CDR3 sequence (DNA): TGCAGTGCTAGTGAACAGCTCTATGGCTACACCTTC. This codes for CSASEQLYGYTF.

The CDR3 sequence: CASSDSGRFNEQFF. Here the CDR3 DNA reads TGTGCCAGCAGTGATTCCGGGAGGTTCAATGAGCAGTTCTTC. The chain has TRBV25-1 and TRBJ2-1; 7 nucleotides align to TRBD2. Germline V lookup: CDR1 MGHDK, CDR2 SYGVNS. The CDR3 runs to 14 residues. Trimming at V came to 3 bases and at J to 6 bases, leaving 5 bases not matched to a gene.

The chain is built from TRBV5-1 and TRBJ2-1; 10 bases fit TRBD2. The CDR3 is 17 amino acids. Germline V gene sequence: CDR1 SGHRS, CDR2 YFSETQ. Unmatched junction bases numbered 7, after V lost 0 bases and J lost 4 bases. The CDR3 reads CASSLVSSGRSYNEQFF. The CDR3 region has the DNA TGCGCCAGCAGCTTGGTTAGTAGCGGGAGGAGTTACAATGAGCAGTTCTTC.

The V and J genes are TRBV9 and TRBJ2-1; D ambiguous. The ends were cut back, 3 bases at V and 1 base at J, with 11 bases in the middle. The CDR3 spans 15 residues. CDR1 is SGDLS and CDR2 is YYNGEE in the germline V gene. The CDR3 DNA sequence: TGTGCCAGCAGCGGTACCAGCAGGTCCTACAATGAGCAGTTCTTC. This encodes CASSGTSRSYNEQFF.

The rearrangement joins TRBV24-1 to TRBJ2-1; D gene ambiguous. Germline assignment: CDR1 KGHDR and CDR2 SFDVKD. V lost 1 base and J lost 5, with 17 bases in between. The CDR3 runs 17 residues. Here the CDR3 DNA reads TGTGCCACCAGTGATTTAGGCACGGGTCCCCAAAACAATGAGCAGTTCTTC. Translated: CATSDLGTGPQNNEQFF.

The CDR3 is CASSTVQGKLFF. The CDR3 coding sequence is TGTGCCAGTAGTACCGTACAGGGAAAACTGTTTTTT. The rearrangement uses TRBV19 and TRBJ1-4; TRBD1 might be the D (6 bases). V was trimmed by 4 bases and J by 10 bases, leaving 10 bases between them. The CDR3 covers 12 residues. Germline CDR1 is LNHDA and CDR2 is SQIVND (reference sequence).

This chain connects TRBV18 to TRBJ2-1; D might be TRBD1 (5 bases). V was trimmed by 3 bases and J by 1 base, leaving 13 bases between them. Per the germline V gene, CDR1 is KGHSH and CDR2 is LQKENI. The CDR3 totals 16 residues. CDR3 DNA: TGTGCCAGCTCACCCCAGGGATCAAGGTCCTACAATGAGCAGTTCTTC. Its translation is CASSPQGSRSYNEQFF.